The 10 T cell receptor beta chains presented below share a single source sample, sequenced in a study of blood T cell repertoires in COVID-19 (TCRdb year 2020). The receptor library was made with the immunoSEQ multiplex PCR assay. TCRdb carries this immuneACCESS record with in-frame sequences only. Its versions omit some clonotypes, under half of them owing to an unresolved V gene in the studies checked, with the rest unexplained. The sample includes about 330,000 clones, with roughly nine tenths observed a single time. The ten top clones hold 15% to 20% of the sample. Material for sequencing was PBMCs or T cells enriched from blood (not recorded which). Source of these receptors: a woman aged 25 to 39 who had recovered from COVID-19.

The CDR3: CASSAELRTFPSADTQYF. The DNA of the CDR3 is TGTGCCAGCAGCGCGGAGTTGAGAACCTTCCCGTCGGCAGATACGCAGTATTTT. The rearrangement uses TRBV7-2 and TRBJ2-3; D uncertain. The CDR3 length is 18 residues. Germline V gene lookup returns CDR1 SGHTA and CDR2 FQGNSA. Trimming removed 5 bases from V and 4 bases from J, with 25 bases in between. Variable domain in full (rest from reference TRBV7-2 and TRBJ2-3): GAGVSQSPSNKVTEKGKDVELRCDPISGHTALYWYRQSLGQGLEFLIYFQGNSAPDKSGLPSDRFSAERTGGSVSTLTIQRTQQEDSAVYLCASSAELRTFPSADTQYFGPGTRLTVL.

The chain has TRBV3-1 (or the pseudogene TRBV3-2) and TRBJ2-5; 8 bases are a match to TRBD2. There are 15 residues in the CDR3. V shed 3 bases, J shed 4 bases, and the junction held 7 bases outside the gene matches. CDR1 is LGHDT and CDR2 is YNNKEL in the germline V gene (reference sequence). CDR3 sequence reads: CASSQIKAGVETQYF. CDR3 coding DNA: TGTGCCAGCAGCCAGATTAAAGCGGGAGTAGAGACCCAGTACTTC.

The chain carries TRBV18 and TRBJ1-1; D is possibly TRBD1 (5 bases). Germline V lookup: CDR1 KGHSH, CDR2 LQKENI. The CDR3 runs 13 residues. V lost 6 bases, J lost 7 bases, and 15 bases lay in between. The CDR3 region has the DNA TGTGCCAGCTCGCCTCCCGGTGACAGTGAAGCTTTCTTT. Amino acids: CASSPPGDSEAFF.

The chain has TRBV30 and TRBJ2-3; 9 bases match TRBD1. The CDR3 extends over 16 amino acids. V trimming: 2 bases; J trimming: 1 base; junction bases outside the gene matches: 7. Germline V gene lookup returns CDR1 GTSNPN and CDR2 SVGIG (reference sequence). CDR3 amino acids: CAWSIRDRAGTDTQYF. In DNA, the CDR3 is TGTGCCTGGAGTATTCGGGACAGGGCGGGCACAGATACGCAGTATTTT.

The CDR3 region has the DNA TGTGCCAGCAGGGGCTCGTGGGGCACAGATACGCAGTATTTT. Translation gives CASRGSWGTDTQYF. The V and J genes are TRBV28 and TRBJ2-3, with D unresolved. The CDR3 has 14 residues. Germline CDR1 MDHEN, CDR2 SYDVKM. Trimming pared 6 bases from V and 1 base from J, leaving 11 bases between.

The V gene is TRBV2, the J gene TRBJ1-2; TRBD1 matches 7 bases. J was trimmed by 3 bases and V by 8 bases; bases with no gene match: 9. The length of the CDR3 is 14 residues. Germline CDR1 SNHLY, CDR2 FYNNEI. The CDR3 DNA reads as TGTGCCAGCGAGCCCGACAGGGTAGACTATGGCTACACCTTC. Amino acid sequence: CASEPDRVDYGYTF.

Regarding this clone: This specimen includes other DNA sequences encoding the same CDR3. V gene TRBV7-2 combines with J gene TRBJ2-7; 9 nucleotides agree with TRBD1. The CDR3 covers 12 residues. Germline V CDR1 and CDR2: SGHTA, FQGNSA. V lost 6 bases, J lost 7 bases, and 4 bases stayed unmatched. The CDR3 DNA reads as TGTGCCAGCAGACAGGGGGCGCGAGAGCAGTACTTC. Its translation: CASRQGAREQYF.

This clone was recorded once. This rearrangement joins TRBV5-4 to TRBJ2-2; 11 nucleotides line up with TRBD2. Germline V gene data show CDR1 as SGHNT and CDR2 as YYREEE (reference sequence). Germline trimming cut 1 base from V and 4 bases from J; bases unmatched to any gene: 3. CDR3 size: 16 residues. The CDR3 loop is CASSLTSGGVTGELFF. In DNA, the CDR3 is TGTGCCAGCAGCTTGACTAGCGGGGGTGTCACCGGGGAGCTGTTTTTT. The full variable domain, rest sourced from reference TRBV5-4 and TRBJ2-2, is ETGVTQSPTHLIKTRGQQVTLRCSSQSGHNTVSWYQQALGQGPQFIFQYYREEENGRGNFPPRFSGLQFPNYSSELNVNALELDDSALYLCASSLTSGGVTGELFFGEGSRLTVL.

The chain is built from TRBV7-2 and TRBJ1-2, with no clear D. This CDR3 contains 13 residues. V lost 5 bases and J lost 0, with 7 bases in between. Germline values: CDR1 SGHTA, CDR2 FQGNSA. This chain's CDR3 is CASSPTANYGYTF. DNA for the CDR3: TGTGCCAGCAGCCCTACAGCTAACTATGGCTACACCTTC. Drawing the rest from reference TRBV7-2 and TRBJ1-2, the complete variable domain is GAGVSQSPSNKVTEKGKDVELRCDPISGHTALYWYRQSLGQGLEFLIYFQGNSAPDKSGLPSDRFSAERTGGSVSTLTIQRTQQEDSAVYLCASSPTANYGYTFGSGTRLTVV.

The V and J genes are TRBV4-2 and TRBJ2-1, with 11 positions matching TRBD1. The CDR3 has 15 residues. CDR1 LGHNA and CDR2 YNFKEQ come from the germline V gene. Unmatched junction bases numbered 3, after V lost 2 bases and J lost 6 bases. The CDR3 DNA follows: TGTGCCAGCAGCCAAACCGGGACAGGGGGCAATGAGCAGTTCTTC. Translation: CASSQTGTGGNEQFF.